The rows below give T cell receptor beta chains drawn from one sample of a study of T cells after somatic rescue of genetic block. The repertoire was sequenced with immunoSEQ multiplex PCR; TCRdb's copy has only in-frame clones and lacks some. The data hold around 100,000 clones, with under 95% observed a single time. The sequenced sample was peripheral blood mononuclear cells (PBMCs). Receptors originate from a woman aged 18-29 years. The CDR3 runs from the conserved cysteine through the conserved F or W. A D gene is named only where the DNA matches it firmly. Not all rows give a size; the values are once, few, many and, for expanded clones, a class.

v_call	j_call	clone_size	d_call	cdr3_nt	cdr3_aa
TRBV7-9	TRBJ1-3	.	.	TGTGCCAGCAGCTACAGTGGAAACACCATATATTTT	CASSYSGNTIYF
TRBV18	TRBJ1-3	once	.	TGTGCCAGCTCACCACTCGGAGGGGAAGGTGGAAACACCATATATTTT	CASSPLGGEGGNTIYF
TRBV25-1	TRBJ2-1	.	TRBD1	TGTGCCAGCAGTGAATATAGGACAGGTCCGATCTACAATGAGCAGTTCTTC	CASSEYRTGPIYNEQFF
TRBV30	TRBJ2-5	.	.	TGTGCCTGGACAGCGGTTTCGGAGACCCAGTACTTC	CAWTAVSETQYF
TRBV28	TRBJ2-1	once	TRBD2	TGTGCCAGCAGGTCGACCGGGACTAGCTCCAATGAGCAGTTCTTC	CASRSTGTSSNEQFF
TRBV7-9	TRBJ2-2	.	TRBD2	TGTGCCAGCAGCTCACCGTATTGGACTAGCGGAAAAAACACCGGGGAGCTGTTTTTT	CASSSPYWTSGKNTGELFF
TRBV11-3	TRBJ2-4	.	.	TGTGCCAGCAGTTCAGGAGGAGGGGTGGAGAACATTCAGTACTTC	CASSSGGGVENIQYF
TRBV5-3	TRBJ1-1	.	.	TGTGCCAGAAGCTTGGGTCAGCTGAACACTGAAGCTTTCTTT	CARSLGQLNTEAFF
TRBV7-9	TRBJ1-6	.	TRBD1	TGTGCCAGCAGCTTAGTACAGGGGGCGGTTTCACCCCTCCACTTT	CASSLVQGAVSPLHF
TRBV28	TRBJ1-6	.	TRBD1	TGTGCCAGCAGAGGGACAGGGGTCTCACCCCTCCACTTT	CASRGTGVSPLHF
TRBV5-1	TRBJ2-3	.	TRBD2	TGCGCCAGCAGCTTGGGGGCGGGAGCAGCTGATACGCAGTATTTT	CASSLGAGAADTQYF
TRBV10-3	TRBJ1-5	.	.	TGTGCCATCAGTGGGGACCCGGAACGCAATCAGCCCCAGCATTTT	CAISGDPERNQPQHF
TRBV7-9	TRBJ1-2	.	TRBD1	TGTGCCAGCAGCCGAGGACAGGGGGTTAACTATGGCTACACCTTC	CASSRGQGVNYGYTF
TRBV30	TRBJ1-5	.	.	TGTGCCTGGAGTAGGGAGGCCGTAGGCCAGCCCCAGCATTTT	CAWSREAVGQPQHF
TRBV29-1	TRBJ1-1	few	.	TGCAGCGTTTCTCTATCAGGGGTGCAAGCTTTCTTT	CSVSLSGVQAFF
TRBV10-3	TRBJ2-7	.	TRBD2	TGTGCCATCAGGAGCCGGGAGCGGGACTCCTACGAGCAGTACTTC	CAIRSRERDSYEQYF
TRBV10-3	TRBJ2-2	.	TRBD1	TGTGCCATCAGTGAGTCAGGGGGACAGACGGGGGAGCTGTTTTTT	CAISESGGQTGELFF
TRBV7-3	TRBJ2-3	.	TRBD2	TGTGCCAGCAGCCAATACCCCGGGACTAGCGGGGGGATGAGGGATACGCAGTATTTT	CASSQYPGTSGGMRDTQYF
TRBV5-5	TRBJ1-1	.	TRBD1	TGTGCCAGCAGCATCGGACAGGGGGCACAAGCTTTCTTT	CASSIGQGAQAFF
TRBV12-5	TRBJ2-1	.	.	TGTGCTAGTGGTTGGTGGAGCGGGTATGAGCAGTTCTTC	CASGWWSGYEQFF
TRBV30	TRBJ2-7	.	.	TGTGCCTGGATTGGGAGGGACAGTAGAAACGAGCAGTACTTC	CAWIGRDSRNEQYF